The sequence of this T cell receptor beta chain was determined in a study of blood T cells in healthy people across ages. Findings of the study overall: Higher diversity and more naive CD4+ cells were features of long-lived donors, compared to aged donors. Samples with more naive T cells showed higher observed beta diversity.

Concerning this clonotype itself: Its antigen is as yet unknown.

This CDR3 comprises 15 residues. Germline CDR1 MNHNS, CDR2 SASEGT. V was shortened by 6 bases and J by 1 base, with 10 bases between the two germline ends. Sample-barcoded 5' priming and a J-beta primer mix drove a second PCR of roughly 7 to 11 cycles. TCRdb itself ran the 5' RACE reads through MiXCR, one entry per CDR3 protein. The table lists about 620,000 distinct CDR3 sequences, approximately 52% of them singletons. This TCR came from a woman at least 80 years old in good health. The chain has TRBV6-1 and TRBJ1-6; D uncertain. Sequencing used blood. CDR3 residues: CASRPMESYNSPLHF. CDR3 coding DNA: TGTGCCAGCAGACCCATGGAGTCCTATAATTCACCCCTCCACTTT.